Sequencing of this TCR beta chain was carried out in a study of blood T cells in healthy people across ages (dated by TCRdb to between 2014 and 2016). As for the study more broadly: In model experiments, roughly one uniquely barcoded TCR beta cDNA molecule per two T cells was captured by template switching. The donors were split into four age groups: young (average 16 years), middle-aged (roughly 39), aged (more than 60) and long-lived (approximately 89). Using deep sequencing normalized with unique cDNA molecular identifiers, the study measured how TCR beta repertoire diversity changes with age. Using the same blood draw, the study looked at two additional independent replicas of 1 million unique cDNA reads for two donors, one aged 18 to 29 and the other aged 80 or older.

The library was generated by 5' RACE. The sample was run on an Illumina HiSeq 2500. A second PCR of roughly 7 to 11 cycles was performed with a sample-barcoded 5' primer and a J-beta primer mix. A template-switch 5' adaptor carrying 12 random nucleotides introduced a unique molecular identifier onto each TCR beta cDNA molecule. At least 2.5 million CDR3-containing paired-end reads were obtained from each sample. All of the RNA was converted into first-strand cDNA using the Mint cDNA synthesis kit, with a TRBC-specific oligonucleotide serving as the primer. Following uracil-DNA glycosylase treatment, all cDNA underwent a first 18-cycle PCR with the universal primers M1SS and BC2_uni_R. In the original analysis: Each sample was normalized by randomly selecting 1 million high-quality reads, each carrying a distinct molecular identifier. Instead of being binned into consensus sequences, reads with shared molecular identifiers were discarded. MiTCR, with a Q25 quality threshold and the strictest error-elimination algorithm, was used for CDR3 identification, clonotype clustering and error correction. Lower-bound total TCR beta diversity was estimated with a nonparametric unseen species model using Euler transformation. The public reads were reanalyzed by TCRdb: fastp trimming at Q25, MiXCR alignment, in-frame beta chains only. Identical CDR3 proteins give one entry, which carries the most common genes and DNA. TCRdb's processing, not the study's, gives the V and J calls here. This sample is represented by roughly 550,000 distinct CDR3 sequences; around 24% of them were singletons. The top ten clones comprise just under 9% of the sample.

Donors were a few dozen systemically healthy Caucasian individuals from Russia aged roughly 6 to 95 years. Each donor gave roughly 11 milliliters of peripheral blood, drawn into EDTA-treated Vacutainer tubes. Ficoll-Paque density-gradient centrifugation was used to isolate PBMCs, with at least 6 million obtained per sample. Trizol reagent was used to extract total RNA from PBMCs, with at least 6 micrograms per sample. For every donor, an aliquot of PBMCs went through flow cytometry to measure the percentages of naive CD45RAhigh/CD27high T cells. The cysteine opens and the phenylalanine closes a CDR3 of 13 amino acids. This entry keeps only the CDR3 DNA: 39 bases, framed from base 1. CDR1 is given as DFQATT and CDR2 as SNEGSKA, both from the germline V gene (reference sequence). Study-level results and caveats: Observed TCR beta diversity correlated strongly with the percentage of naive T cells measured by flow cytometry. Since profiling was done on bulk unsorted PBMCs, naive and antigen-experienced compartments could not be conclusively compared. Estimates of total diversity from one million sequenced T cells were regarded as lower bounds and underestimates. As age increased, observed TCR beta diversity per million T cells dropped in a roughly linear way, and a significant reduction was already evident by age about 36. Because the CMV infection status of the donors was unknown, age-related changes in expanded clonotypes may potentially have been confounded. Compared with the aged group, the long-lived group had more naive CD4+ T cells, fewer expanded clones and increased TCR diversity, suggesting age selection.

This clonotype showed up just a few times. Its antigen is currently not known. No quality values exist for individual bases; no much larger clone is one base distant. This sample was shared with a second study, whose subject was T cells of mothers and their children. That second publication adds: Donors were nine systemically healthy Caucasian individuals: three mothers and their six children. cDNA synthesis used all of the extracted RNA, with 1.5 ug of RNA in each 15 ul reaction. In the second PCR, the M1S primer added sample barcodes and 2-4 random nucleotides. Each mother yielded over 9.5 million TCR beta CDR3 reads and each child roughly 3 million reads. Thymic selection shapes the output of TCR recombination in a similar way in related and unrelated pairs, and inherited differences have a minor effect. Normalized repertoire overlap in related mother-child pairs was always slightly higher than in unrelated mother-child pairs, but the difference was never significant. Persistent microchimeric T cell clones were not detected, at a sensitivity of approximately 100 clones per million clonotypes. The study used deep NGS to compare TCR beta repertoires of mothers and children, seeking features distinguishing related mother-child pairs from unrelated individuals. The mean age was roughly 44 +/- 4 years for the mothers and roughly 11 +/- 4 years for the children. After adapter ligation was performed with NEBNext reagents, the libraries were sequenced on an Illumina HiSeq 2000 with 100+100 nt paired-end reads. To prevent cross-contamination, the mother and child libraries were prepared a month apart and were sequenced in separate runs. For each donor, somewhere between about 500,000 and 2,300,000 distinct TCR beta clonotypes were identified. Naive TCR beta clonotypes were estimated from low-frequency clonotypes matched to each donor's FACS-determined naive share, without sorting.

The chain joins TRBV20-1 to TRBJ2-5; too little of a D gene remains to name it. The J call may be faulty, since TRBJ2-7 better matches the DNA end. The sample comprised blood. This clonotype was obtained from a boy younger than 18 in good health. The sequenced DNA is TGCAGTGGAGGAGAGAACCTTGAGGACGAGCAGTACTTC. Translated, it gives CSGGENLEDEQYF.